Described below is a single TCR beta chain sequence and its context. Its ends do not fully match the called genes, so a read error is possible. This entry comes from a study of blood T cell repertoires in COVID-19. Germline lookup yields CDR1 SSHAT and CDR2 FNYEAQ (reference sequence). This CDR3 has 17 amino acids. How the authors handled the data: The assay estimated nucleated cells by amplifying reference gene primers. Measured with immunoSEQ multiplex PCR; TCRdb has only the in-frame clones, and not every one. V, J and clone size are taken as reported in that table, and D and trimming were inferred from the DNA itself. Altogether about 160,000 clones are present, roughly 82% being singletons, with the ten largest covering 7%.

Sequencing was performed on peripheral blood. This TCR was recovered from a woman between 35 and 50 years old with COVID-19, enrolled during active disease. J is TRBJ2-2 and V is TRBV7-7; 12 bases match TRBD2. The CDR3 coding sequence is TGTGCTAGCAGCCCATGGACTAGCGGGGCGATCGCCGGGGAGCTGTTTTTT. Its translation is CASSPWTSGAIAGELFF.